These T cell receptor beta chains were read from a single sample in a study of blood T cell repertoires in COVID-19. Method: immunoSEQ multiplex PCR; TCRdb's copy keeps in-frame clones and lacks some. Of about 380,000 clones in the sample, around 87% were seen once. The source material was PBMCs or T cells enriched from blood (not recorded which). The receptors derive from a man aged 25 to 40 who had recovered from COVID-19. The CDR3 runs from the conserved cysteine through the conserved F or W. D genes are given only for firm matches. Where a row states a size, it is once, few, many or the class of an expanded clone; other rows omit it.

d_call | j_call | clone_size | v_call | cdr3_aa | cdr3_nt
- | TRBJ2-5 | once | TRBV5-6 | CASSSQQGTQYF | TGTGCCAGCAGCTCACAACAGGGAACCCAGTACTTC
TRBD1 | TRBJ2-7 | - | TRBV7-8 | CASSLTGYEQYF | TGTGCCAGCAGCTTGACAGGGTACGAGCAGTACTTC
TRBD1 | TRBJ2-1 | - | TRBV18 | CATRSRDRAYEQFF | TGTGCCACCAGATCACGGGACAGGGCCTATGAGCAGTTCTTC
TRBD1 | TRBJ2-5 | - | TRBV5-1 | CASSLGGQGGRETQYF | TGCGCCAGCAGCTTGGGCGGACAGGGTGGAAGAGAGACCCAGTACTTC
- | TRBJ2-3 | few | TRBV18 | CASSQRQTEGGGWQYF | TGTGCCAGCTCCCAAAGGCAGACAGAAGGGGGGGGCTGGCAGTATTTT
- | TRBJ1-6 | - | TRBV6-1 | CASSEMTGPTNSPLHF | TGTGCCAGCAGTGAAATGACAGGCCCTACGAATTCACCCCTCCACTTT
- | TRBJ1-2 | - | TRBV6-5 | CASSSRFSRGYGYTF | TGTGCCAGCAGTTCCCGATTTAGCAGGGGCTATGGCTACACCTTC
TRBD1 | TRBJ2-6 | - | TRBV18 | CASSPDRAPGANVLTF | TGTGCCAGCTCACCTGACAGGGCTCCCGGGGCCAACGTCCTGACTTTC
- | TRBJ1-2 | - | TRBV11-2 | CASSGGGYGYTF | TGTGCCAGCAGCGGGGGGGGCTATGGCTACACCTTC
- | TRBJ2-5 | - | TRBV20-1 | CSLSAPETQYF | TGCAGCCTTAGTGCTCCGGAGACCCAGTACTTC
TRBD1 | TRBJ1-6 | - | TRBV27 | CASSSHIRQGGNSPLHF | TGTGCCAGCAGTTCCCACATCCGACAGGGCGGGAATTCACCCCTCCACTTT
- | TRBJ2-1 | - | TRBV7-8 | CASRKARGGRNEQFF | TGTGCCAGCAGAAAGGCGAGGGGGGGCAGGAATGAGCAGTTCTTC
- | TRBJ2-5 | - | TRBV19 | CASSLGSQETQYF | TGTGCCAGTAGCTTGGGCAGCCAAGAGACCCAGTACTTC
- | TRBJ1-3 | - | TRBV7-7 | CASSLTGDLGNTIYF | TGTGCCAGCAGCCTTACGGGGGACCTTGGAAACACCATATATTTT